The 18 T cell receptor beta chains listed next were all sequenced from one sample in a study of technical replicates of blood from a few donors. Only in-frame clones appear in the TCRdb table, and some are missing; sequencing was by immunoSEQ multiplex PCR. The table records more than 70,000 clones, approximately 97% of them present only once. The sample comprised T cells isolated from PBMCs. All receptors derive from a human donor in good health.

The gene calls are TRBV19 and TRBJ2-7; TRBD2 might be the D (5 bases). The CDR3 contains 14 residues. Per the germline V gene, CDR1 is LNHDA and CDR2 is SQIVND (reference sequence). Deletions cut 4 bases from V and 5 bases from J, with 15 bases between. The chain's CDR3 is CASSKSGSFNEQYF. The DNA for the CDR3 is TGTGCCAGTAGTAAATCGGGGAGTTTCAACGAGCAGTACTTC.

V usage is TRBV4-2 and J usage is TRBJ1-5; D call uncertain. V was clipped by 0 bases and J by 4 bases, with 10 bases between them. From germline, CDR1 is LGHNA and CDR2 YNFKEQ. CDR3 size: 15 residues. The CDR3 DNA follows: TGTGCCAGCAGCCAAGAAGCCGGGTATAATCAGCCCCAGCATTTT. Amino acid sequence: CASSQEAGYNQPQHF.

The gene calls are TRBV29-1 and TRBJ1-2; the D gene is possibly TRBD1 (6 bases). Germline CDR1 and CDR2: SQVTM and ANQGSEA. CDR3 length equals 12 residues. V was cut by 3 bases and J by 8 bases, with 13 bases left in between. The CDR3 region is CSVDSRGWGYTF. The CDR3 nucleotides read TGCAGCGTTGATTCCAGGGGTTGGGGCTACACCTTC.

The chain carries TRBV9 and TRBJ1-1, with 7 bases aligning to TRBD1. V trimming: 0 bases; J trimming: 1 base; junction bases outside the gene matches: 9. CDR1 and CDR2 from the germline V gene are SGDLS and YYNGEE. The CDR3 is made up of 17 amino acids. The CDR3 protein is CASSVEPRGQSNTEAFF. The CDR3, as DNA: TGTGCCAGCAGCGTAGAACCAAGGGGACAGTCGAACACTGAAGCTTTCTTT. The full variable domain, with the rest looked up from reference TRBV9 and TRBJ1-1, is DSGVTQTPKHLITATGQRVTLRCSPRSGDLSVYWYQQSLDQGLQFLIQYYNGEERAKGNILERFSAQQFPDLHSELNLSSLELGDSALYFCASSVEPRGQSNTEAFFGQGTRLTVV.

The chain combines TRBV7-3 with TRBJ2-2; possible D gene TRBD1, 5 bases. The CDR3 contains 14 residues. The germline V gene has CDR1 SGHTA and CDR2 FQGTGA. V dropped 2 bases and J dropped 5 bases, with 9 bases sitting between them. CDR3: CASSLQGFTGELFF. CDR3 DNA: TGTGCCAGCAGCTTACAGGGTTTTACCGGGGAGCTGTTTTTT. The full variable domain, rest sourced from reference TRBV7-3 and TRBJ2-2, is GAGVSQTPSNKVTEKGKYVELRCDPISGHTALYWYRQSLGQGPEFLIYFQGTGAADDSGLPNDRFFAVRPEGSVSTLKIQRTERGDSAVYLCASSLQGFTGELFFGEGSRLTVL.

The chain uses TRBV19 and TRBJ1-3; the D is unclear. V was shortened by 8 bases and J by 0 bases, with 11 bases between the two germline ends. The germline CDR1 and CDR2 sequences are LNHDA and SQIVND (reference sequence). The length of the CDR3 is 14 residues. The CDR3 DNA follows: TGTGCCAGTTCCACCGGTCACTCTGGAAACACCATATATTTT. It is translated as CASSTGHSGNTIYF.

The J gene is TRBJ2-1, the V gene TRBV2; 8 bases line up with TRBD2. J lost 8 bases, V lost 6 bases, and 15 bases had no gene match. Germline CDR1 reads SNHLY; CDR2 reads FYNNEI. The CDR3 spans 16 residues. The CDR3 protein is CASRESGSGGGYEQFF. DNA for the CDR3: TGTGCCAGCAGGGAGAGCGGGAGCGGTGGGGGCTATGAGCAGTTCTTC.

V usage is TRBV5-1 and J usage is TRBJ2-7, with TRBD1 matching 8 bases. V lost 5 bases, J lost 3 bases, and 7 bases stayed unmatched. This CDR3 region has 14 residues. The germline V gene encodes CDR1 SGHRS and CDR2 YFSETQ. Written as DNA, the CDR3 is TGCGCCAGCAGGTTCCGACAGGGGTACTACGAGCAGTACTTC. This codes for CASRFRQGYYEQYF.

The genes are TRBV6-1 and TRBJ2-1; 7 nucleotides agree with TRBD1. The germline CDR1 and CDR2 sequences are MNHNS and SASEGT. There are 15 residues in the CDR3. V shed 6 bases and J 2 bases; nucleotides not matched to a gene: 7. Here the CDR3 DNA reads TGTGCCAGCAGAAGAGGACAGGACCCCTACAATGAGCAGTTCTTC. Residues: CASRRGQDPYNEQFF.

J is TRBJ1-5 and V is TRBV6-1; a possible D gene is TRBD1 (6 bases). Per the germline V gene, CDR1 is MNHNS and CDR2 is SASEGT. This CDR3 has 16 residues. V was clipped by 4 bases and J by 0 bases, with 13 bases between them. For the CDR3, the DNA is TGTGCCAGCAGTGTACAACAGGGCTTTAGCAATCAGCCCCAGCATTTT. Encoded protein: CASSVQQGFSNQPQHF.

Only one count was recorded for this clone. The CDR3 DNA reads TGCGCCAGCAGTGGGGCCCTACTAGACGAGCAGTACTTC. Residues: CASSGALLDEQYF. V is TRBV10-1 and J is TRBJ2-7; possible D gene TRBD2, 5 bases. This CDR3 is 13 amino acids long. Germline V lookup: CDR1 WNHNN, CDR2 SYGVQD (reference sequence). Trimming took off 4 bases at V and 5 bases at J, with 12 bases between the two ends.

The chain uses TRBV30 and TRBJ1-2; 9 nucleotides agree with TRBD1. V was pared by 1 base and J by 3 bases, with 15 bases of the junction left unmatched. From germline, CDR1 is GTSNPN and CDR2 SVGIG (reference sequence). The CDR3 covers 18 residues. The CDR3 region is CAWSALWTGVPKDYGYTF. The CDR3 coding sequence is TGTGCCTGGAGTGCCCTCTGGACAGGGGTCCCTAAGGACTATGGCTACACCTTC.

This clone was seen a single time. The rearrangement joins TRBV5-1 to TRBJ2-5, with 9 bases lining up with TRBD2. This CDR3 region has 20 residues. V was clipped by 4 bases and J by 0 bases; unmatched bases: 19. Germline CDR1 and CDR2: SGHRS and YFSETQ. CDR3 coding DNA: TGCGCCAGCAGCCTCAAGCCTGGTAGCGGGGGTACTTTATACCAAGAGACCCAGTACTTC. Its translation is CASSLKPGSGGTLYQETQYF.

V gene TRBV27 combines with J gene TRBJ1-5; 7 nucleotides line up with TRBD1. The CDR3 is made up of 17 amino acids. Trimming took 2 bases from V and 0 from J; bases not matched to a gene: 7. Germline assignment: CDR1 MNHEY and CDR2 SMNVEV (reference sequence). The CDR3 sequence is CASSLTSTGTSNQPQHF. Written as DNA, the CDR3 is TGTGCCAGCAGTTTAACTTCGACAGGGACTAGCAATCAGCCCCAGCATTTT.

The V and J genes are TRBV7-9 and TRBJ1-4, with 11 bases matching TRBD1. Germline V gene lookup returns CDR1 SEHNR and CDR2 FQNEAQ (reference sequence). The CDR3 is made up of 15 amino acids. V shed 2 bases, J shed 8 bases, and the junction held 4 bases outside the gene matches. CDR3 nucleotides: TGTGCCAGCAGCTTATTCGGGACAGGGGGAGAAAAACTGTTTTTT. Encoded protein: CASSLFGTGGEKLFF.

V gene TRBV28 combines with J gene TRBJ2-3; D not certain. Germline CDR1 and CDR2: MDHEN and SYDVKM. The CDR3 covers 14 residues. Trimming removed 1 base from V and 0 bases from J, with 5 bases in between. This CDR3 reads CASSLSVSTDTQYF. The CDR3 bases are TGTGCCAGCAGTTTATCGGTGAGCACAGATACGCAGTATTTT.

CDR3 sequence reads: CASSPTGGSSYEQYF. DNA of the CDR3: TGTGCCAGCAGCCCTACAGGGGGGAGCTCCTACGAGCAGTACTTC. This chain links TRBV16 with TRBJ2-7; 8 bases agree with TRBD1. The CDR3 is made up of 15 amino acids. Germline values: CDR1 KGHSY, CDR2 FQNENV. J lost 0 bases, V lost 4 bases, and 5 bases had no gene match.

The chain carries TRBV9 and TRBJ2-7, with D possibly matching TRBD2 (5 bases). The germline gives CDR1 SGDLS, CDR2 YYNGEE. Trimming removed 0 bases from V and 6 bases from J, with 10 bases in between. The CDR3 has 13 residues. CDR3 region: CASSVGLRTEQYF. CDR3 DNA sequence: TGTGCCAGCAGCGTAGGACTACGTACCGAGCAGTACTTC.